This T cell receptor (beta chain) was identified in a study of shared T cell receptors in the human thymus. TCRdb keeps only in-frame clones here, not all; method: immunoSEQ multiplex PCR. The data show more than 550,000 clones, around 87% seen once. This sample was shared with a second study, whose subject was human thymus T cells. As reported in that work: Corrective heart surgery yielded the resections from which the thymus tissue came. Usage of V and J genes appeared biased in thymic and blood repertoires. Related studies found that unrelated individuals share highly overlapping thymic repertoires.

The sample consisted of thymocytes. The clonotype comes from a boy in the first two years of life with a congenital heart defect.

CDR3 loop: CASSGGRRRGTQYF. The CDR3 DNA is TGTGCCAGCAGCGGGGGACGGAGGCGGGGGACCCAGTACTTC. This chain connects TRBV5-6 to TRBJ2-5; a weak D match, TRBD2 (6 bases). The CDR3 runs to 14 residues. The germline CDR1 and CDR2 sequences are SGHDT and YYEEEE. V lost 4 bases and J lost 7, with 17 bases in between.